Below are 26 T cell receptor beta chains sequenced from a single sample in a study of technical replicates of blood from a few donors. Profiled with immunoSEQ multiplex PCR; TCRdb holds only in-frame clones, not every one. Among over 75,000 clones listed, almost 96% were seen once. Sequencing input: T cells isolated from PBMCs. Every receptor here comes from a human donor in good health.

The gene calls are TRBV5-6 and TRBJ2-1; the match to TRBD2 covers 8 bases. V was clipped by 4 bases and J by 4 bases; unmatched bases: 10. The germline V gene encodes CDR1 SGHDT and CDR2 YYEEEE. This CDR3 is built from 16 residues. In DNA form, the CDR3 reads TGTGCCAGCAGCCGGGACGGGGGGGGAGGTTACAATGAGCAGTTCTTC. It encodes CASSRDGGGGYNEQFF.

The V call is TRBV4-1, the J call TRBJ2-1; 9 nucleotides align to TRBD2. The V gene end was trimmed by 0 bases and the J gene end by 10 bases; junction bases not matched to a gene: 13. Looked up from germline, CDR1 is MGHRA and CDR2 is YSYEKL. The CDR3 totals 17 residues. The CDR3: CASSQDRGGGALEEQFF. The CDR3 bases are TGCGCCAGCAGCCAAGATCGGGGCGGGGGGGCTCTGGAAGAGCAGTTCTTC.

The CDR3 sequence: CASSLNQGREKLFF. The CDR3, as DNA: TGCGCCAGCAGCTTGAATCAGGGCAGGGAAAAACTGTTTTTT. This chain connects TRBV5-1 to TRBJ1-4, with D possibly TRBD1 on 5 matching bases. The V end lost 1 base, the J end lost 8 bases, and 12 bases lay between the germline ends. Per the germline V gene, CDR1 is SGHRS and CDR2 is YFSETQ. This CDR3 has 14 amino acids. The full variable domain, rest sourced from reference TRBV5-1 and TRBJ1-4, is KAGVTQTPRYLIKTRGQQVTLSCSPISGHRSVSWYQQTPGQGLQFLFEYFSETQRNKGNFPGRFSGRQFSNSRSEMNVSTLELGDSALYLCASSLNQGREKLFFGSGTQLSVL.

The chain employs TRBV5-1 and TRBJ1-5; D perhaps matches TRBD1 (5 bases). Trimming shortened V by 3 bases and J by 7 bases, and 17 bases separated the two germline ends. The CDR3 is 15 amino acids. Germline CDR1 is SGHRS and CDR2 is YFSETQ. This chain's CDR3 is CASSWGLGADQPQHF. CDR3 sequence (DNA): TGCGCCAGCAGCTGGGGCCTGGGTGCGGACCAGCCCCAGCATTTT. The complete variable domain, with remaining parts taken from reference TRBV5-1 and TRBJ1-5, reads KAGVTQTPRYLIKTRGQQVTLSCSPISGHRSVSWYQQTPGQGLQFLFEYFSETQRNKGNFPGRFSGRQFSNSRSEMNVSTLELGDSALYLCASSWGLGADQPQHFGDGTRLSIL.

This clone was found once. The genes are TRBV6-1 and TRBJ2-7, with 8 nucleotides matching TRBD2. CDR3 length equals 16 residues. V trimming: 3 bases; J trimming: 1 base; junction bases outside the gene matches: 8. From germline, CDR1 is MNHNS and CDR2 SASEGT. The CDR3 DNA reads TGTGCCAGCAGTGATAGACCAGCGGGAGTGTCCTACGAGCAGTACTTC. As protein: CASSDRPAGVSYEQYF.

This chain uses TRBV7-9 with TRBJ1-2; a weak D match, TRBD1 (6 bases). Trimming shortened V by 3 bases and J by 8 bases, and 19 bases separated the two germline ends. The CDR3 spans 15 residues. Germline V gene data show CDR1 as SEHNR and CDR2 as FQNEAQ (reference sequence). The CDR3 loop is CASSFGQGSSRGYTF. The CDR3 bases are TGTGCCAGCAGCTTCGGGCAGGGGAGTTCTCGGGGCTACACCTTC.

The chain combines TRBV30 with TRBJ1-4; 8 positions match TRBD1. Germline CDR1 GTSNPN, CDR2 SVGIG (reference sequence). This CDR3 has 15 residues. V lost 1 base and J lost 8; bases outside the gene matches: 9. The CDR3 DNA reads as TGTGCCTGGAGTGCCCCCGGGACAGGAGGGGAAAAACTGTTTTTT. It encodes CAWSAPGTGGEKLFF.

The genes are TRBV2 and TRBJ2-4, with 12 bases aligning to TRBD2. The CDR3 covers 15 residues. The junction had 8 bases not matched to a gene; V was cut back by 6 bases and J by 8 bases. The germline gives CDR1 SNHLY, CDR2 FYNNEI. The CDR3 loop is CASRHGTSGLHIQYF. The DNA for the CDR3 is TGTGCCAGCAGGCACGGGACTAGCGGGTTGCACATTCAGTACTTC. The entire variable domain, with the rest obtained from reference TRBV2 and TRBJ2-4, is as follows: EPEVTQTPSHQVTQMGQEVILRCVPISNHLYFYWYRQILGQKVEFLVSFYNNEISEKSEIFDDQFSVERPDGSNFTLKIRSTKLEDSAMYFCASRHGTSGLHIQYFGAGTRLSVL.

With respect to this clone: This specimen includes other DNA sequences encoding the same CDR3. V and J are TRBV15 and TRBJ1-5; D is unresolved. Trimming took 0 bases from V and 2 from J, leaving 5 bases between them. The CDR3 runs to 14 residues. The germline gives CDR1 LNHNV, CDR2 YYDKDF (reference sequence). CDR3 region: CATSRDQGNQPQHF. DNA for the CDR3: TGTGCCACCAGCAGAGATCAGGGCAATCAGCCCCAGCATTTT.

The V gene is TRBV5-4, the J gene TRBJ2-7, with a weak D call TRBD1 (6 bases). V lost 4 bases and J lost 2, with 16 bases in between. This CDR3 region has 15 residues. CDR1 and CDR2 from the germline V gene are SGHNT and YYREEE (reference sequence). The CDR3 loop is CASSQEGTGTYEQYF. The DNA of the CDR3 is TGTGCCAGCAGCCAAGAGGGTACAGGGACCTACGAGCAGTACTTC.

The chain uses TRBV14 and TRBJ1-1; weak D call: TRBD1 (5 bases). The germline gives CDR1 SGHDN, CDR2 FVKESK. Between the trimmed V and J ends, which lost 1 base and 4 bases, there was a span of 16 bases. CDR3 size: 16 residues. This CDR3 reads CASSQARVTLGTEAFF. In DNA, the CDR3 is TGTGCCAGCAGCCAAGCCAGGGTGACGTTGGGCACTGAAGCTTTCTTT.

This chain connects TRBV19 to TRBJ2-5; 7 bases map to TRBD1. The DNA end is more similar to TRBJ2-7, so the J call may be wrong. CDR1 LNHDA and CDR2 SQIVND come from the germline V gene (reference sequence). The length of the CDR3 is 13 residues. The CDR3, as DNA: TGTGCCAGTAGTATGACAGGGAGCTACGAGCAGTACTTC. This encodes CASSMTGSYEQYF.

The chain couples TRBV5-1 to TRBJ2-3, with 9 bases identical to TRBD2. This CDR3 contains 16 residues. J gave up 1 base and V 0 bases, and 3 bases lay outside the gene matches. The germline CDR1 and CDR2 sequences are SGHRS and YFSETQ. The CDR3 DNA is TGCGCCAGCAGCTTGGCCGCTAGCGGGGGCACAGATACGCAGTATTTT. This translates into CASSLAASGGTDTQYF.

The chain recombines TRBV4-1 with TRBJ1-2; D is possibly TRBD1 (6 bases). V gave up 2 bases and J gave up 2 bases, with 15 bases separating them. The CDR3 length is 16 residues. Germline CDR1 MGHRA, CDR2 YSYEKL. The CDR3 sequence: CASSQRGTSGNYGYTF. Here the CDR3 DNA reads TGCGCCAGCAGCCAAAGGGGGACTAGCGGCAACTATGGCTACACCTTC.

The genes are TRBV29-1 and TRBJ1-1; D possibly corresponds to TRBD1 (6 bases). The V and J ends lost 8 bases and 4 bases respectively, with 11 bases between them. CDR1 and CDR2 from the germline V gene are SQVTM and ANQGSEA. This CDR3 has 11 residues. CDR3 residues: CSTTGSTEAFF. DNA of the CDR3: TGCAGCACTACAGGGTCCACTGAAGCTTTCTTT.

The V gene is TRBV19, the J gene TRBJ1-1; tentative D call: TRBD1 (5 bases). This CDR3 contains 15 residues. In germline, CDR1 is LNHDA, CDR2 SQIVND (reference sequence). V dropped 4 bases and J dropped 4 bases, with 16 bases sitting between them. CDR3 protein: CASSKALTGSTEAFF. The CDR3 nucleotides read TGTGCCAGTAGTAAGGCCCTAACAGGTAGCACTGAAGCTTTCTTT.

This chain uses TRBV6-6 with TRBJ2-7; 7 bases agree with TRBD1. The V gene end was trimmed by 0 bases and the J gene end by 1 base; junction bases not matched to a gene: 0. This CDR3 is built from 14 residues. Germline V CDR1 and CDR2: MNHNY, SVGAGI (reference sequence). The CDR3 coding sequence is TGTGCCAGCAGTTACTCGGGACAGTCCTACGAGCAGTACTTC. Translation gives CASSYSGQSYEQYF.

V gene TRBV28 combines with J gene TRBJ2-7, with a tentative D call TRBD2 (6 bases). Trimming took off 4 bases at V and 6 bases at J, with 19 bases between the two ends. Germline CDR1 reads MDHEN; CDR2 reads SYDVKM. The CDR3 covers 15 residues. CDR3 coding DNA: TGTGCCAGCAGTTCGTCTAGCGTCCTTTATGGCGAGCAGTACTTC. Encoded protein: CASSSSSVLYGEQYF.

The V gene is TRBV19, the J gene TRBJ1-1; D is unclear. V was pared by 9 bases and J by 2 bases, with 4 bases between. Germline V CDR1 and CDR2: LNHDA, SQIVND (reference sequence). This CDR3 has 10 amino acids. Written as DNA, the CDR3 is TGTGCCAGCAGAAACACTGAAGCTTTCTTT. Encoded protein: CASRNTEAFF.

The chain recombines TRBV7-6 with TRBJ2-3, with D perhaps TRBD2 (5 bases). The CDR3 contains 16 residues. The V gene lost 5 bases and the J gene lost 0 bases, with 15 bases spanning the gap. Germline assignment: CDR1 SGHVS and CDR2 FNYEAQ. The chain's CDR3 is CASSPGLHTSTDTQYF. CDR3 nucleotides: TGTGCCAGCAGCCCCGGACTCCATACTAGCACAGATACGCAGTATTTT.

This clone was counted a single time. V usage is TRBV11-2 and J usage is TRBJ1-6, with 7 bases identical to TRBD1. V gave up 6 bases and J gave up 0 bases; unmatched junction bases: 8. Germline values: CDR1 SGHAT, CDR2 FQNNGV. The CDR3 covers 17 residues. CDR3: CASSRTYRGSYNSPLHF. CDR3 in DNA: TGTGCCAGCAGTCGAACCTACAGGGGCTCCTATAATTCACCCCTCCACTTT. Filled out from reference TRBV11-2 and TRBJ1-6, the complete variable domain reads EAGVAQSPRYKIIEKRQSVAFWCNPISGHATLYWYQQILGQGPKLLIQFQNNGVVDDSQLPKDRFSAERLKGVDSTLKIQPAKLEDSAVYLCASSRTYRGSYNSPLHFGNGTRLTVT.

This clone was found once. This rearrangement joins TRBV6-1 to TRBJ2-5; D possibly corresponds to TRBD1 (6 bases). The CDR3 covers 13 residues. V lost 4 bases and J 5 bases, leaving 11 bases between the germline ends. Germline V CDR1 and CDR2: MNHNS, SASEGT. CDR3 protein: CASSAGVGETQYF. In DNA, the CDR3 is TGTGCCAGCAGTGCAGGGGTGGGGGAGACCCAGTACTTC.

Note on this clone: Its ends do not fully match the called genes, so a read error is possible. This sequence joins TRBV7-3 and TRBJ2-1; the match to TRBD2 covers 8 bases. CDR3 length: 13 amino acids. Germline V gives CDR1 SGHTA, CDR2 FQGTGA. CDR3 residues: CASRLSGGSILFF. The CDR3 nucleotides are TGTGCCAGCAGATTAAGCGGGGGTTCGATTCTGTTCTTC. Together with reference TRBV7-3 and TRBJ2-1, the CDR3 gives the full variable domain: GAGVSQTPSNKVTEKGKYVELRCDPISGHTALYWYRQSLGQGPEFLIYFQGTGAADDSGLPNDRFFAVRPEGSVSTLKIQRTERGDSAVYLCASRLSGGSILFFGPGTRLTVL.

The chain recombines TRBV18 with TRBJ2-6; D remains unclear. Trimming shortened V by 1 base and J by 0 bases, and 4 bases separated the two germline ends. Germline V gene lookup returns CDR1 KGHSH and CDR2 LQKENI. This CDR3 spans 15 amino acids. In nucleotides, the CDR3 is TGTGCCAGCTCACCACGGAGCTCTGGGGCCAACGTCCTGACTTTC. Translating gives CASSPRSSGANVLTF.

The chain combines TRBV28 with TRBJ2-7; D perhaps matches TRBD2 (5 bases). The V gene lost 5 bases and the J gene lost 4 bases, with 21 bases spanning the gap. In germline, CDR1 is MDHEN, CDR2 SYDVKM. The CDR3 has 16 residues. The CDR3 spells CASSPEYREGLYEQYF. The CDR3 nucleotides read TGTGCCAGCAGTCCCGAGTATAGAGAGGGCTTGTACGAGCAGTACTTC.

This rearrangement joins TRBV10-3 to TRBJ2-2; the match to TRBD2 covers 7 bases. The germline V gene has CDR1 ENHRY and CDR2 SYGVKD. The CDR3 length is 14 residues. J gave up 6 bases and V 7 bases, and 8 bases lay outside the gene matches. The CDR3 DNA reads TGTGCCATCAACGACGGGAGGATTTCCGGGGAGCTGTTTTTT. This translates into CAINDGRISGELFF.